The present T cell receptor (beta chain) was sequenced within a study of T cells in localized non-small cell lung cancer. The study, taken as a whole, reports: Tumor samples were not multi-region, leaving intratumor heterogeneity unexcluded. Peak T cell clonality was found in uninvolved adjacent lung, exceeding tumor. Prolonged overall survival went with higher T cell density in the blood.

Data came from immunoSEQ multiplex PCR; TCRdb stores just in-frame clones and leaves some out. Of approximately 20,000 clones detected, approximately 88% appear once; the ten largest clones hold about 2.6%. In regard to this clone: As yet, its antigen is unknown.

CDR1 MNHEY and CDR2 SMNVEV come from the germline V gene (reference sequence). The CDR3 has 15 residues. J gave up 6 bases and V 4 bases, and 8 bases lay outside the gene matches. Sequencing was performed on peripheral blood, taken before any cancer treatment. This clonotype was sampled from a man aged 35 to 70 with stage I lung adenocarcinoma. The chain uses TRBV27 and TRBJ1-1, with 10 nucleotides matching TRBD1. Here the CDR3 reads CASSSLTGGHPEAFF. The CDR3 nucleotides read TGTGCCAGCAGTTCACTGACAGGGGGCCATCCTGAAGCTTTCTTT.